The clone carrying this T cell receptor (beta chain) was seen only a few times. The antigen is not known. This specimen comes from a study of T cells in Graves' hyperthyroidism and ophthalmopathy. General study findings and limits: The blood repertoire included most of the expanded thyroid clonotypes above 0.001. Patients with ophthalmopathy were separated from those with stable hyperthyroidism by a 13 V-J model.

V shed 6 bases, J shed 3 bases, and the junction held 14 bases outside the gene matches. The germline CDR1 and CDR2 sequences are WSHSY and SAAADI. The CDR3 runs 16 residues. Lactation, pregnancy, other autoimmune disease or uncontrolled infection led to exclusion of patients. Amplified TCR beta CDR3 regions came from RNA transcripts. When the TCR CDR3 underwent first-round RT-PCR, the HTBI primer set was used. From the multiplex PCR reads, TCRdb called clonotypes with MiXCR, one entry per CDR3 protein. The table has 400,000 or so distinct CDR3 sequences, roughly 13% seen once. This chain joins TRBV10-2 and TRBJ2-7; 7 nucleotides match TRBD1. This receptor was identified in a man aged 45-65 years with Graves' ophthalmopathy. The sample was blood. The DNA for the CDR3 is TGCGCCAGCAGGAGGGACAGCCAAAGAACAAACTACGAGCAGTACTTC. Protein: CASRRDSQRTNYEQYF.